One and the same sample provided the 24 T cell receptor beta chains below, sequenced in a study of shared clonotypes between healthy human individuals. The repertoire was sequenced with immunoSEQ multiplex PCR; TCRdb's copy has only in-frame clones and lacks some. This table has roughly 2 million clones, 90% to 96% appearing once. The sequencing input was naive CD4+ T cells sorted from blood. The subset denotes: CD45RA+ positively selected. Receptors were obtained from a man between 18 and 29 years old in good health.

This chain connects TRBV27 to TRBJ1-2; 8 nucleotides line up with TRBD1. V lost 5 bases to trimming and J lost 8 bases; unmatched junction nucleotides: 10. This CDR3 region has 14 residues. The V gene's germline CDR1 is MNHEY and CDR2 SMNVEV (reference sequence). CDR3: CASSPLGQGGGYTF. In DNA, the CDR3 is TGTGCCAGCAGTCCCCTCGGACAGGGAGGCGGCTACACCTTC.

To note about this clone: Other DNA sequences from this sample encode an identical CDR3 as well. V and J are TRBV5-4 and TRBJ2-1; D perhaps matches TRBD2 (5 bases). Germline-derived CDR1 and CDR2 are SGHNT and YYREEE (reference sequence). The CDR3 runs to 14 residues. The V end was cut by 0 bases, the J end by 4 bases, with 8 bases between. CDR3 region: CASSLDRGYNEQFF. Written as DNA, the CDR3 is TGTGCCAGCAGCTTGGATCGGGGTTACAATGAGCAGTTCTTC.

CDR3: CASSLVSSGQGKVNEQFF. The CDR3 DNA is TGTGCCAGCAGCTTGGTTTCGTCTGGACAGGGGAAGGTGAATGAGCAGTTCTTC. This chain connects TRBV5-4 to TRBJ2-1; TRBD1 matches 9 bases. The CDR3 loop spans 18 amino acids. V shed 0 bases, J shed 7 bases, and the junction held 14 bases outside the gene matches. Germline V gene lookup returns CDR1 SGHNT and CDR2 YYREEE (reference sequence).

The chain couples TRBV6-6 to TRBJ2-1; weak D call: TRBD2 (6 bases). V lost 2 bases, J lost 10 bases, and 18 bases lay in between. This CDR3 spans 15 amino acids. The germline gives CDR1 MNHNY, CDR2 SVGAGI (reference sequence). For the CDR3, the DNA is TGTGCCAGCAGTTACCCCTGGGACTCCCTGGAGGAGCAGTTCTTC. Protein product: CASSYPWDSLEEQFF.

V usage is TRBV7-2 and J usage is TRBJ2-5; D gene uncertain. Germline V gene lookup returns CDR1 SGHTA and CDR2 FQGNSA. The CDR3 loop spans 12 amino acids. V was clipped by 6 bases and J by 3 bases, with 8 bases between them. The CDR3: CASRGIKETQYF. The CDR3 coding sequence is TGTGCCAGCAGGGGTATCAAAGAGACCCAGTACTTC.

This sequence joins TRBV5-4 and TRBJ1-2; D unclear. This CDR3 has 14 amino acids. Trimming took 4 bases from V and 7 from J, leaving 17 bases between them. CDR1 and CDR2 from the germline V gene are SGHNT and YYREEE (reference sequence). The CDR3 nucleotides are TGTGCCAGCAGCCTCTACGACACCCCTGGTGGCTACACCTTC. It is translated as CASSLYDTPGGYTF.

The CDR3 loop is CASRRDSSTGELFF. DNA of the CDR3: TGTGCCAGCAGACGGGACAGTTCCACCGGGGAGCTGTTTTTT. This chain uses TRBV2 with TRBJ2-2, with TRBD1 matching over 7 bases. This CDR3 is built from 14 residues. Germline-derived CDR1 and CDR2 are SNHLY and FYNNEI. The J segment lost 4 bases and the V segment lost 6 bases, leaving 5 bases of the junction unmatched.

The rearrangement joins TRBV25-1 to TRBJ2-7, with no clear D. CDR1 is MGHDK and CDR2 is SYGVNS in the germline V gene. The V end was cut by 4 bases, the J end by 0 bases, with 7 bases between. The CDR3 extends over 13 amino acids. The CDR3 DNA sequence: TGTGCCAGCAGTGCCGGCCTCTCCTACGAGCAGTACTTC. This codes for CASSAGLSYEQYF.

The chain links TRBV11-2 to TRBJ2-3; tentatively, D is TRBD2 (5 bases). In germline, CDR1 is SGHAT, CDR2 FQNNGV. This CDR3 has 16 amino acids. V was pared by 0 bases and J by 3 bases, with 13 bases between. This CDR3 reads CASSLDRGGRTDTQYF. The DNA of the CDR3 is TGTGCCAGCAGCTTAGATCGTGGAGGTCGGACAGATACGCAGTATTTT.

The rearrangement uses TRBV18 and TRBJ2-5; D may match TRBD1 or TRBD2 (5 bases each). The CDR3 loop spans 17 amino acids. Trimming removed 5 bases at V and 5 bases at J, with 24 bases between. CDR1 KGHSH and CDR2 LQKENI come from the germline V gene. The DNA for the CDR3 is TGTGCCAGCTCAAGGTACGGGGCCGGAGGATCTCAGGAGACCCAGTACTTC. This gives the protein CASSRYGAGGSQETQYF.

V gene TRBV30 combines with J gene TRBJ2-4, with 7 positions matching TRBD2. This CDR3 comprises 13 residues. The V segment lost 2 bases and the J segment 8 bases; nucleotides outside the gene matches: 6. From germline, CDR1 is GTSNPN and CDR2 SVGIG (reference sequence). The CDR3 sequence is CAWSPEGRDIQYF. CDR3 bases: TGTGCCTGGAGTCCGGAAGGGAGGGACATTCAGTACTTC.

The chain combines TRBV28 with TRBJ1-1; a possible D gene is TRBD1 (6 bases). This CDR3 contains 15 residues. V lost 6 bases and J 1 base, leaving 15 bases between the germline ends. Germline CDR1 MDHEN, CDR2 SYDVKM. The CDR3 is CASRGGGHSNTEAFF. The CDR3 DNA follows: TGTGCCAGCAGGGGCGGGGGACACTCGAACACTGAAGCTTTCTTT.

This chain connects TRBV28 to TRBJ1-2; D is unclear. Germline V gene data show CDR1 as MDHEN and CDR2 as SYDVKM. Deletions cut 8 bases from V and 1 base from J, with 11 bases between. The CDR3 is 13 amino acids. The CDR3 DNA sequence: TGTGCCAGCCTAAATCGGCTTAACTATGGCTACACCTTC. Its translation: CASLNRLNYGYTF.

This rearrangement joins TRBV28 to TRBJ2-7; D remains unclear. Trimming stripped 7 bases from V and 6 bases from J, with 19 bases between. The CDR3 covers 14 residues. Germline V gives CDR1 MDHEN, CDR2 SYDVKM. The CDR3 nucleotides are TGTGCCAGCATCCGCGGCGATGGAGTTTCCGAGCAGTACTTC. It yields the protein CASIRGDGVSEQYF.

This chain links TRBV7-2 with TRBJ2-7; perhaps TRBD2 as D (5 bases). The CDR3 sequence is 15 residues long. Germline V CDR1 and CDR2: SGHTA, FQGNSA. V was cut by 0 bases and J by 6 bases, with 15 bases left in between. Here the CDR3 reads CASSLAGSQRSEQYF. The CDR3 nucleotides read TGTGCCAGCAGCTTAGCGGGGAGCCAGAGGTCCGAGCAGTACTTC. The variable domain in full, completed from reference TRBV7-2 and TRBJ2-7, reads GAGVSQSPSNKVTEKGKDVELRCDPISGHTALYWYRQSLGQGLEFLIYFQGNSAPDKSGLPSDRFSAERTGGSVSTLTIQRTQQEDSAVYLCASSLAGSQRSEQYFGPGTRLTVT.

The chain couples TRBV2 to TRBJ2-7, with 8 bases matching TRBD1. The germline gives CDR1 SNHLY, CDR2 FYNNEI. This CDR3 contains 15 residues. The V and J ends lost 4 bases and 5 bases, in that order; junction bases with no gene match: 10. DNA for the CDR3: TGTGCCAGCAGTGTGATGGGGCAGGGGGCCGACGAGCAGTACTTC. Its translation is CASSVMGQGADEQYF.

This chain joins TRBV6-5 and TRBJ2-7, with D perhaps matching TRBD1 (6 bases). Germline lookup yields CDR1 MNHEY and CDR2 SVGAGI. This CDR3 is built from 14 residues. The V end lost 0 bases, the J end lost 6 bases, and 12 bases lay between the germline ends. CDR3 residues: CASSYSMATGEQYF. As DNA, the CDR3 is TGTGCCAGCAGTTACTCGATGGCGACAGGCGAGCAGTACTTC.

The rearrangement uses TRBV5-1 and TRBJ2-1, with D possibly being TRBD2 (5 bases). CDR3 size: 14 residues. From germline, CDR1 is SGHRS and CDR2 YFSETQ. V was shortened by 1 base and J by 8 bases, with 13 bases between the two germline ends. The CDR3 spells CASSLPGSWDEQFF. The CDR3 coding sequence is TGCGCCAGCAGCTTGCCGGGATCATGGGATGAGCAGTTCTTC.

The chain uses TRBV19 and TRBJ2-1; 13 positions agree with TRBD2. V lost 4 bases to trimming and J lost 9 bases; unmatched junction nucleotides: 3. Germline V gene data show CDR1 as LNHDA and CDR2 as SQIVND (reference sequence). This CDR3 is built from 14 residues. The CDR3 coding sequence is TGTGCCAGTAGTACCGGACTAGCGGGAGTTGAGCAGTTCTTC. This codes for CASSTGLAGVEQFF.

This clone has just one count. This chain connects TRBV7-2 to TRBJ2-3, with 9 bases fitting TRBD2. J lost 3 bases, V lost 2 bases, and 9 bases had no gene match. The germline V gene has CDR1 SGHTA and CDR2 FQGNSA. The CDR3 covers 17 residues. CDR3: CASSLYSSGKGTDTQYF. CDR3 in DNA: TGTGCCAGCAGCTTATATTCTAGCGGGAAGGGGACAGATACGCAGTATTTT. The variable domain in full, completed from reference TRBV7-2 and TRBJ2-3, reads GAGVSQSPSNKVTEKGKDVELRCDPISGHTALYWYRQSLGQGLEFLIYFQGNSAPDKSGLPSDRFSAERTGGSVSTLTIQRTQQEDSAVYLCASSLYSSGKGTDTQYFGPGTRLTVL.

This sequence joins TRBV7-3 and TRBJ2-7; D ambiguous. The CDR3 is made up of 15 amino acids. Between the trimmed V and J ends, which lost 0 bases and 1 base, there was a span of 10 bases. Germline V lookup: CDR1 SGHTA, CDR2 FQGTGA. DNA for the CDR3: TGTGCCAGCAGCTTAACGACTGAGTATTCCTACGAGCAGTACTTC. Amino acid sequence: CASSLTTEYSYEQYF.

This clone was detected only a few times. The sample carries other DNA sequences with the same CDR3. The rearrangement uses TRBV28 and TRBJ1-2, with unresolved D. Germline CDR1 is MDHEN and CDR2 is SYDVKM. V was shortened by 3 bases and J by 5 bases, with 7 bases between the two germline ends. CDR3 length: 12 amino acids. The CDR3 sequence: CASSLVGYGYTF. The DNA for the CDR3 is TGTGCCAGCAGTTTGGTCGGGTATGGCTACACCTTC.

The chain joins TRBV4-3 to TRBJ2-5, with D perhaps given as TRBD1 or TRBD2 (5 bases each). The CDR3 is made up of 13 amino acids. Trimming pared 3 bases from V and 5 bases from J, leaving 10 bases between. Germline V lookup: CDR1 LGHNA, CDR2 YSLEER. Here the CDR3 reads CASSHTGTETQYF. The CDR3 DNA follows: TGCGCCAGCAGCCATACGGGGACGGAGACCCAGTACTTC.

CDR3 coding DNA: TGTGCCAGCAGTGCCGGGGACGCCCCCGACACCTTC. Encoded protein: CASSAGDAPDTF. The genes are TRBV6-4 and TRBJ1-2; D perhaps matches TRBD1 (5 bases). The CDR3 runs to 12 residues. Germline V gene lookup returns CDR1 MRHNA and CDR2 SNTAGT. The V end was cut by 4 bases, the J end by 12 bases, with 15 bases between.